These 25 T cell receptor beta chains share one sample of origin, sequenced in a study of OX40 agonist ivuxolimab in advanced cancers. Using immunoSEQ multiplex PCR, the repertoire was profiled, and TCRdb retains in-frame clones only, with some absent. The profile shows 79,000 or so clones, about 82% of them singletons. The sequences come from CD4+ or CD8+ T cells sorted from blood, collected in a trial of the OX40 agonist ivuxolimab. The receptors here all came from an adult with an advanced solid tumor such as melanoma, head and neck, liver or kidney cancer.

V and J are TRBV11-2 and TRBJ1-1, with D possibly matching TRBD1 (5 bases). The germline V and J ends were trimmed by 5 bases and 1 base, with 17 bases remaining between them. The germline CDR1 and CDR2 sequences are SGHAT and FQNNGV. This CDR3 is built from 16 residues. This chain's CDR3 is CASSPPMGRGNTEAFF. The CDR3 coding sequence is TGTGCCAGCAGCCCCCCTATGGGGAGGGGGAACACTGAAGCTTTCTTT.

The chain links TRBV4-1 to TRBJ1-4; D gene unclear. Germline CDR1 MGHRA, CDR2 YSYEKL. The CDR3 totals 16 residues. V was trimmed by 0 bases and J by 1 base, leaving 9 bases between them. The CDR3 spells CASSQDFKGTNEKLFF. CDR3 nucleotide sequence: TGCGCCAGCAGCCAAGATTTTAAGGGAACTAATGAAAAACTGTTTTTT.

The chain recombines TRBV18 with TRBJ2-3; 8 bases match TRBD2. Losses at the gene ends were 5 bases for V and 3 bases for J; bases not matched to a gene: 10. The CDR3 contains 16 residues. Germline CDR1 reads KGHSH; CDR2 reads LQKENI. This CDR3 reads CASSSDSGAGTDTQYF. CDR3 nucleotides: TGTGCCAGCTCATCAGATAGCGGGGCGGGGACAGATACGCAGTATTTT.

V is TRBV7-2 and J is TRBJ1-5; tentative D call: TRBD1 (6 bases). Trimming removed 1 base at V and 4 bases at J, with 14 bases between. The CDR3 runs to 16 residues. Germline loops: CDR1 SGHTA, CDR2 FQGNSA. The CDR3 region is CASSLDGTNLNQPQHF. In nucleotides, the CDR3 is TGTGCCAGCAGCTTAGACGGGACAAACCTTAATCAGCCCCAGCATTTT.

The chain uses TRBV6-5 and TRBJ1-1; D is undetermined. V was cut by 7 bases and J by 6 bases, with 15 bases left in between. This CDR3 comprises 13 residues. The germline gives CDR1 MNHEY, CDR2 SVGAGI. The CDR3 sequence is CASTRPSSAEAFF. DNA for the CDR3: TGTGCCAGCACGCGGCCGTCGAGCGCTGAAGCTTTCTTT.

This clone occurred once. The CDR3 protein is CASSAPGQTIYGYTF. Written as DNA, the CDR3 is TGTGCCAGCAGCGCACCGGGACAGACTATCTATGGCTACACCTTC. The rearrangement joins TRBV9 to TRBJ1-2; 7 nucleotides align to TRBD1. The junction had 9 bases not matched to a gene; V was cut back by 3 bases and J by 4 bases. CDR1 SGDLS and CDR2 YYNGEE come from the germline V gene. The CDR3 has 15 amino acids. The variable domain in full, completed from reference TRBV9 and TRBJ1-2, reads DSGVTQTPKHLITATGQRVTLRCSPRSGDLSVYWYQQSLDQGLQFLIQYYNGEERAKGNILERFSAQQFPDLHSELNLSSLELGDSALYFCASSAPGQTIYGYTFGSGTRLTVV.

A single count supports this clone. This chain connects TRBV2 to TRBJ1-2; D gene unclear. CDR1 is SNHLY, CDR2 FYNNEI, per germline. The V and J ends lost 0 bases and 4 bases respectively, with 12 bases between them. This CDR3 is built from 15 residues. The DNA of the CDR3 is TGTGCCAGCAGTGAAGCCCGAACGGGAATCTATGGCTACACCTTC. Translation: CASSEARTGIYGYTF.

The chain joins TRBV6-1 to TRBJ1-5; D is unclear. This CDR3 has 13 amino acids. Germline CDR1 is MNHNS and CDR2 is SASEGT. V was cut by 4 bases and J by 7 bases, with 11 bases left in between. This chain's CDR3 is CASSGHWLQPQHF. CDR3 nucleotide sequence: TGTGCCAGCAGTGGGCATTGGCTCCAGCCCCAGCATTTT.

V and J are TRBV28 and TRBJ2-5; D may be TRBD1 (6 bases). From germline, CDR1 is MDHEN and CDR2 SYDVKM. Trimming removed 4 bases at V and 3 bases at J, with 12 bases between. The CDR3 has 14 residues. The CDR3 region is CASSSGQTKETQYF. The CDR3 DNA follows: TGTGCCAGCAGTTCCGGACAGACCAAAGAGACCCAGTACTTC. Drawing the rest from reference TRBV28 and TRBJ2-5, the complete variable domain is DVKVTQSSRYLVKRTGEKVFLECVQDMDHENMFWYRQDPGLGLRLIYFSYDVKMKEKGDIPEGYSVSREKKERFSLILESASTNQTSMYLCASSSGQTKETQYFGPGTRLLVL.

The CDR3 loop is CASSPPKQGVDGANVLTF. The CDR3 bases are TGTGCCAGCAGCCCGCCTAAACAGGGGGTAGACGGGGCCAACGTCCTGACTTTC. The J gene is TRBJ2-6, the V gene TRBV5-4; 8 bases map to TRBD1. Germline CDR1 reads SGHNT; CDR2 reads YYREEE (reference sequence). The CDR3 covers 18 residues. Trimming removed 4 bases from V and 4 bases from J; junction bases left unmatched: 13. The whole variable domain, remainder taken from reference TRBV5-4 and TRBJ2-6, is ETGVTQSPTHLIKTRGQQVTLRCSSQSGHNTVSWYQQALGQGPQFIFQYYREEENGRGNFPPRFSGLQFPNYSSELNVNALELDDSALYLCASSPPKQGVDGANVLTFGAGSRLTVL.

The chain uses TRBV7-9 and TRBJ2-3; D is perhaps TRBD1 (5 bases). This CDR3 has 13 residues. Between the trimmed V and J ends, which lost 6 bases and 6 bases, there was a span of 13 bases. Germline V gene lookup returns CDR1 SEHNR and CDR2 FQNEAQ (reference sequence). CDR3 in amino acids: CASRELGADTQYF. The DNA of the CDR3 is TGTGCCAGCAGGGAATTAGGGGCGGATACGCAGTATTTT.

Here the CDR3 reads CASSLTRGHTGELFF. As DNA, the CDR3 is TGTGCCAGCAGCTTGACGAGGGGGCACACCGGGGAGCTGTTTTTT. The V and J genes are TRBV5-5 and TRBJ2-2; 7 bases are a match to TRBD1. V shed 1 base, J shed 3 bases, and the junction held 3 bases outside the gene matches. The CDR3 length is 15 residues. Germline CDR1 is SGHKS and CDR2 is YYEKEE (reference sequence).

The CDR3 region has the DNA TGCGCCAGCAGTCCAGCGACTAGCGGGGGGTCCAATGAGCAGTTCTTC. Amino acids: CASSPATSGGSNEQFF. This chain links TRBV5-1 with TRBJ2-1, with 13 nucleotides matching TRBD2. The CDR3 is 16 residues long. Per the germline V gene, CDR1 is SGHRS and CDR2 is YFSETQ. The J segment lost 6 bases and the V segment lost 5 bases, leaving 8 bases of the junction unmatched.

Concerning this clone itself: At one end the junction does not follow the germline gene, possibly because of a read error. CDR3 nucleotides: TGTGCTAGCACCCGAGGGGGGAGCACAGATACGCAGTATTTT. Translation gives CASTRGGSTDTQYF. This sequence joins TRBV7-7 and TRBJ2-3; either TRBD1 or TRBD2 may supply D (6 bases each). CDR1 and CDR2 (germline): SSHAT, FNYEAQ (reference sequence). This CDR3 region has 14 residues.

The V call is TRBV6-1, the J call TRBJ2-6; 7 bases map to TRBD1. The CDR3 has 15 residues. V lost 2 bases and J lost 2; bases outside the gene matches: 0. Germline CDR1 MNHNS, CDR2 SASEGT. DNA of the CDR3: TGTGCCAGCAGTGAAACAGGGGCTGGGGCCAACGTCCTGACTTTC. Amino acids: CASSETGAGANVLTF.

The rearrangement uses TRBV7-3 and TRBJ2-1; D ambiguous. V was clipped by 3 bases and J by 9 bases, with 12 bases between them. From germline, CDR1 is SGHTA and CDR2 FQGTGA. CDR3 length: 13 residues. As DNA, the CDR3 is TGTGCCAGCAGCTTGGTAATAGCTGGTGAGCAGTTCTTC. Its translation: CASSLVIAGEQFF.

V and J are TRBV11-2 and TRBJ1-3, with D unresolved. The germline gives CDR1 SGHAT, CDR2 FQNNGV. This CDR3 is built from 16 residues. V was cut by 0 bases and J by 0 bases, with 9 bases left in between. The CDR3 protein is CASSLDSPHSGNTIYF. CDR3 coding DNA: TGTGCCAGCAGCTTAGATTCCCCGCACTCTGGAAACACCATATATTTT.

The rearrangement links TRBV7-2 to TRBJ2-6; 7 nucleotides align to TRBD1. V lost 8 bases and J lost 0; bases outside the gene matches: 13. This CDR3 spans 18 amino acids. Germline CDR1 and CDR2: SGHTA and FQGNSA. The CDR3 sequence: CASGRRDRLDSGANVLTF. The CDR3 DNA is TGTGCCAGCGGCCGACGGGACAGACTTGACTCTGGGGCCAACGTCCTGACTTTC. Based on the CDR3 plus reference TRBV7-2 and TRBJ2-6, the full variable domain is GAGVSQSPSNKVTEKGKDVELRCDPISGHTALYWYRQSLGQGLEFLIYFQGNSAPDKSGLPSDRFSAERTGGSVSTLTIQRTQQEDSAVYLCASGRRDRLDSGANVLTFGAGSRLTVL.

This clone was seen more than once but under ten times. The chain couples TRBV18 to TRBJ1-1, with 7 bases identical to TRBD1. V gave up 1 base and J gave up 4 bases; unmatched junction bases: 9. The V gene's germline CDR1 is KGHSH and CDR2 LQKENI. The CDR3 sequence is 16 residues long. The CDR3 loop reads CASSPRPQGSGTEAFF. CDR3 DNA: TGTGCCAGCTCACCACGGCCACAGGGGTCGGGCACTGAAGCTTTCTTT. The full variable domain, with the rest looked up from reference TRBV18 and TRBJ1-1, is NAGVMQNPRHLVRRRGQEARLRCSPMKGHSHVYWYRQLPEEGLKFMVYLQKENIIDESGMPKERFSAEFPKEGPSILRIQQVVRGDSAAYFCASSPRPQGSGTEAFFGQGTRLTVV.

The CDR3 nucleotides read TGTGCCAGCAGCAAAAACAGGGGGAACTACGAGCAGTACTTC. Translating gives CASSKNRGNYEQYF. This sequence joins TRBV7-8 and TRBJ2-7; 8 bases agree with TRBD1. With V trimmed by 5 bases and J by 3 bases, 6 bases remained unmatched. Germline assignment: CDR1 SGHVS and CDR2 FQNEAQ. The CDR3 is made up of 14 amino acids.

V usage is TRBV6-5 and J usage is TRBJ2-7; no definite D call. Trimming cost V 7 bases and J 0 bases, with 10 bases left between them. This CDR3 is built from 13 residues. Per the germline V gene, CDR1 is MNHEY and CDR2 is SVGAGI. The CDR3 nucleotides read TGTGCCAGCATGGCCGAAGACTCCTACGAGCAGTACTTC. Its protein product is CASMAEDSYEQYF.

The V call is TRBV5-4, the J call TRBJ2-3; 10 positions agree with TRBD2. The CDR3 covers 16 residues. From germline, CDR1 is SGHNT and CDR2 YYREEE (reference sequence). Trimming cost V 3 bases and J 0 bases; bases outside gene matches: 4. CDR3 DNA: TGTGCCAGCAGCTCCACTAGCGGGGCGAGCACAGATACGCAGTATTTT. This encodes CASSSTSGASTDTQYF.

CDR3 sequence reads: CASSPVVIEQFF. DNA of the CDR3: TGTGCCAGCAGTCCGGTAGTAATTGAGCAGTTCTTC. V is TRBV6-1 and J is TRBJ2-1, with D unclear. This CDR3 region has 12 residues. Germline loops: CDR1 MNHNS, CDR2 SASEGT. The V end lost 5 bases, the J end lost 9 bases, and 11 bases lay between the germline ends.

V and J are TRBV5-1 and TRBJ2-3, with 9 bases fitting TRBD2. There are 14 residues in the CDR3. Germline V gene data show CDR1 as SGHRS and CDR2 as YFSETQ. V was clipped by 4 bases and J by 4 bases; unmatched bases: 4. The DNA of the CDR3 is TGCGCCAGCAGCGCGGGACTAGCTCCAGATACGCAGTATTTT. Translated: CASSAGLAPDTQYF. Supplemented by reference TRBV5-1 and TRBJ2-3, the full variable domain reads KAGVTQTPRYLIKTRGQQVTLSCSPISGHRSVSWYQQTPGQGLQFLFEYFSETQRNKGNFPGRFSGRQFSNSRSEMNVSTLELGDSALYLCASSAGLAPDTQYFGPGTRLTVL.

CDR3 sequence reads: CASSVTQGNTIYF. The DNA of the CDR3 is TGTGCCAGCAGCGTGACCCAAGGAAACACCATATATTTT. The chain combines TRBV5-5 with TRBJ1-3; D is ambiguous. The V end lost 4 bases, the J end lost 4 bases, and 9 bases lay between the germline ends. Per germline, CDR1 SGHKS and CDR2 YYEKEE (reference sequence). The CDR3 spans 13 residues. The variable domain in full, with the rest retrieved from reference TRBV5-5 and TRBJ1-3, is DAGVTQSPTHLIKTRGQQVTLRCSPISGHKSVSWYQQVLGQGPQFIFQYYEKEERGRGNFPDRFSARQFPNYSSELNVNALLLGDSALYLCASSVTQGNTIYFGEGSWLTVV.